This TCR beta chain was recorded in a study of control samples from healthy donors and cancer patients. Method: immunoSEQ multiplex PCR; TCRdb's copy keeps in-frame clones and lacks some. The sample carries about 69,000 clones, roughly 82% recorded once. With V trimmed by 3 bases and J by 4 bases, 9 bases remained unmatched. Germline CDR1 reads GTSNPN; CDR2 reads SVGIG (reference sequence). The CDR3 runs to 15 residues. This TCR came from a woman in her 50s with lung cancer. The sequenced sample was PBMCs. This chain connects TRBV30 to TRBJ2-3; 8 nucleotides align to TRBD2. In DNA form, the CDR3 reads TGTGCCTGGAGACGCGACGGGGGGGTGTCAGATACGCAGTATTTT. This encodes CAWRRDGGVSDTQYF.